This T cell receptor beta chain was sequenced in a study of Ad26.COV2.S vaccination and SARS-CoV-2 variants. Note on this clone: The antigen is not known.

Treatment of the sample: 15 to 20 received Ad26.COV2.S at low or high dose, single or two shots; several received placebo; per-sample allocation not given. Samples analyzed were those drawn on day 63 after the first vaccine or placebo injection. It was an adult aged 18-55 years in Boston who was the donor. There are 13 residues in the CDR3. Germline V gives CDR1 SEHNR, CDR2 FQNEAQ (reference sequence). The V end lost 5 bases, the J end lost 5 bases, and 12 bases lay between the germline ends. Study outcomes and limitations: Using TCR breadth and depth analyses may have led to underestimated total T cell responses.

Here immunoSEQ multiplex PCR was the method, and the copy in TCRdb shows in-frame clones only, minus some. The sample has around 300,000 clones, 75% to 90% seen once. The TCR originated in a person aged 18 to 59 who received the Ad26.COV2.S COVID-19 vaccine or a placebo. The rearrangement joins TRBV7-9 to TRBJ1-1; D is possibly TRBD1 (5 bases). The specimen comprised peripheral blood, sampled in a trial of Ad26.COV2.S vaccine versus placebo. The CDR3 DNA sequence: TGTGCCAGCAGCCTTCGAGGGGAGACTGAAGCTTTCTTT. Translated: CASSLRGETEAFF.